This TCR beta chain was recorded in a study of cytomegalovirus exposure and HLA in healthy donors. Trimming removed 4 bases from V and 2 bases from J; junction bases left unmatched: 8. Per germline, CDR1 MNHNY and CDR2 SVGAGI (reference sequence). The CDR3 extends over 15 amino acids. Clones were sequenced by immunoSEQ multiplex PCR, and TCRdb holds only the in-frame ones, with some missing. The sample records over 150,000 clones, around 88% being singletons. This chain connects TRBV6-6 to TRBJ2-7, with 7 bases fitting TRBD1. The sequence came from a man between 18 and 29 years old in good health and CMV-seropositive. Sequencing was done on a sample of PBMCs. The CDR3 coding sequence is TGTGCCAGCAGTTCCCTTAGGGGGCTCACCTACGAGCAGTACTTC. Protein product: CASSSLRGLTYEQYF.